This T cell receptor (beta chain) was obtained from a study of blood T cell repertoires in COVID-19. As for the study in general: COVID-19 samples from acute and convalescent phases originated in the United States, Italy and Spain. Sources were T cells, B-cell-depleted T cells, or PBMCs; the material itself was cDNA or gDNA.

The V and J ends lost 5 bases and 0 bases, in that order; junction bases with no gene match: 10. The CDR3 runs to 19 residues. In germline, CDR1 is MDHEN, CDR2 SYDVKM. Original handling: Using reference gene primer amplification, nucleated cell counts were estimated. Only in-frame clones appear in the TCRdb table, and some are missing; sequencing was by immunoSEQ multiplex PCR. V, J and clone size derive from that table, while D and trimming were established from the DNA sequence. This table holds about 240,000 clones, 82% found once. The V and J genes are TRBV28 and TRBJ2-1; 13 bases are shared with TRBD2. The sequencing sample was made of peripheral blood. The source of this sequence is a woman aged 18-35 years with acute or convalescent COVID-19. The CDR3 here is CASSDTGLAGPSSYNEQFF. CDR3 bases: TGTGCCAGCAGTGACACGGGACTAGCGGGGCCCAGCTCCTACAATGAGCAGTTCTTC. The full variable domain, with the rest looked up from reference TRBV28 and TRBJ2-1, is DVKVTQSSRYLVKRTGEKVFLECVQDMDHENMFWYRQDPGLGLRLIYFSYDVKMKEKGDIPEGYSVSREKKERFSLILESASTNQTSMYLCASSDTGLAGPSSYNEQFFGPGTRLTVL.